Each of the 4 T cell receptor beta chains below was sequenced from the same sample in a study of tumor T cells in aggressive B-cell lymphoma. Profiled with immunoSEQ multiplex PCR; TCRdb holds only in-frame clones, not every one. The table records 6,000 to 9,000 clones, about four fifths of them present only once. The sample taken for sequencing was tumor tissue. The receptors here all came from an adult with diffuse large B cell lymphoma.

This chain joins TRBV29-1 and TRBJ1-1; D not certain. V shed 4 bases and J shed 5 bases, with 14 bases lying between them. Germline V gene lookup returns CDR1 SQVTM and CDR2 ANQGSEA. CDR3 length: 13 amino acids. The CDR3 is CSVAVGGGTEAFF. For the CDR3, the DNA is TGCAGCGTTGCGGTCGGAGGCGGGACTGAAGCTTTCTTT.

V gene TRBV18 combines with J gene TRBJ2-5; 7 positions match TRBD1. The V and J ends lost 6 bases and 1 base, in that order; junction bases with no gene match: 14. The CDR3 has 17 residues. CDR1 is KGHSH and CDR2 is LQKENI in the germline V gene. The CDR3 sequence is CASSPITGEMGQETQYF. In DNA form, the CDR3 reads TGTGCCAGCTCCCCGATAACAGGGGAGATGGGCCAAGAGACCCAGTACTTC.

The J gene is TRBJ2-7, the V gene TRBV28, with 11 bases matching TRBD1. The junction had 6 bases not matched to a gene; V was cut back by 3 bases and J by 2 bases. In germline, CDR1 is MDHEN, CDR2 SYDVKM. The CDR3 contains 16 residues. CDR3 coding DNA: TGTGCCAGCAGTTTCGCCGCGGGACAGGGGGCCTACGAGCAGTACTTC. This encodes CASSFAAGQGAYEQYF.

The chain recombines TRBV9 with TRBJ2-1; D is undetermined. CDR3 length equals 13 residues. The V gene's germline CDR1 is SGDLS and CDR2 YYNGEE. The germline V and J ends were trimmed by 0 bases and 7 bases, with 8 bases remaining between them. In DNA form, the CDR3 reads TGTGCCAGCAGCGTAGTCGAGAGGAATGAGCAGTTCTTC. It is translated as CASSVVERNEQFF.